This entry is about one T cell receptor beta chain. Its target is not known. One end of the junction fails to match germline, which may point to a read error. This sample was taken from a study of blood T cells in healthy people across ages. Per individual sample, total RNA of at least 6 micrograms was extracted. The CDR3 length is 15 residues. Per germline, CDR1 SGDLS and CDR2 YYNGEE. Findings of the study overall: Per-million-T-cell TCR beta diversity fell roughly linearly with age.

A second PCR of 7 to 11 cycles used a sample-barcoded 5' primer and a J-beta primer mix. Every cDNA molecule carried a tag from a template-switch adaptor bearing 12 random nucleotides. TCRdb passed the 5' RACE reads through MiXCR, listing each CDR3 protein once. The table lists around 1.7 million distinct CDR3 sequences, roughly 28% of them singletons. The sample comprised blood. V is TRBV9 and J is TRBJ2-3; D might be TRBD1 (6 bases). The sequence came from a young woman in good health. This CDR3 reads CASSLQGVETDMQYF. The CDR3 DNA reads as TGTGCCAGCAGTCTACAGGGTGTTGAGACAGATATGCAGTATTTT. Combining the CDR3 with reference TRBV9 and TRBJ2-3 gives the whole variable domain DSGVTQTPKHLITATGQRVTLRCSPRSGDLSVYWYQQSLDQGLQFLIQYYNGEERAKGNILERFSAQQFPDLHSELNLSSLELGDSALYFCASSLQGVETDMQYFGPGTRLTVL.